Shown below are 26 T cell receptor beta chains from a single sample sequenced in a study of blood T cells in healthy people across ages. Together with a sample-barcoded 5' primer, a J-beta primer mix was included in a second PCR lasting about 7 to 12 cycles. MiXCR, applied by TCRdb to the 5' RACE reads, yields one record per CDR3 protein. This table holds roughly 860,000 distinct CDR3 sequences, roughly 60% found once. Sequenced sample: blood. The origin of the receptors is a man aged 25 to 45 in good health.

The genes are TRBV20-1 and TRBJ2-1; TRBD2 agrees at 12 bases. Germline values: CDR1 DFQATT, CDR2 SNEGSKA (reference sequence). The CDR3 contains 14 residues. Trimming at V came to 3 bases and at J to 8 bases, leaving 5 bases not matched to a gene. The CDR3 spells CSASSSGGVYEQFF. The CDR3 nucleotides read TGCAGTGCTAGTTCTAGCGGGGGGGTTTATGAGCAGTTCTTC.

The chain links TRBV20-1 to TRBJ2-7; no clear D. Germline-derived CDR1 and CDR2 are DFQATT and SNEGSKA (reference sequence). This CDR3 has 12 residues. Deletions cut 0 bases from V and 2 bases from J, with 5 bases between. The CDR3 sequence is CSARDPAYEQYF. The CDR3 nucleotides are TGCAGTGCTAGAGATCCCGCCTACGAGCAGTACTTC.

The CDR3 here is CASSQEEYRGTTNEKLFF. CDR3 DNA: TGTGCCAGCAGCCAAGAGGAGTACAGGGGAACAACTAATGAAAAACTGTTTTTT. This chain connects TRBV14 to TRBJ1-4; 7 bases match TRBD1. The CDR3 consists of 18 residues. Germline values: CDR1 SGHDN, CDR2 FVKESK. Unmatched junction bases numbered 7, after V lost 0 bases and J lost 0 bases.

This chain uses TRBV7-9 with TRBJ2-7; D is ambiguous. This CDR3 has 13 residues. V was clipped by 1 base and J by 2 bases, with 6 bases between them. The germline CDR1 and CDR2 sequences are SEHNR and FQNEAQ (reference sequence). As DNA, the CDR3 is TGTGCCAGCAGCTTAGGGAACCCCTACGAGCAGTACTTC. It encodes CASSLGNPYEQYF. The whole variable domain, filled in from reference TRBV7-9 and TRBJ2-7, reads DTGVSQNPRHKITKRGQNVTFRCDPISEHNRLYWYRQTLGQGPEFLTYFQNEAQLEKSRLLSDRFSAERPKGSFSTLEIQRTEQGDSAMYLCASSLGNPYEQYFGPGTRLTVT.

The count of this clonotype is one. The CDR3 nucleotides are TGTGCCACCAGCCCGGGACTAACATACAATGAGCAGTTCTTC. It translates to CATSPGLTYNEQFF. V gene TRBV15 combines with J gene TRBJ2-1, with 7 bases matching TRBD2. The V and J ends lost 5 bases and 4 bases, in that order; junction bases with no gene match: 5. The CDR3 length is 14 residues. The germline V gene encodes CDR1 LNHNV and CDR2 YYDKDF (reference sequence).

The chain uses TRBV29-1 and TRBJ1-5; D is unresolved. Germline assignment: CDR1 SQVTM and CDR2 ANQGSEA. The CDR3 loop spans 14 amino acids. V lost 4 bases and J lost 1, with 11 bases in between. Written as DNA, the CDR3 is TGCAGCGTTGCCGGTGGATCGAGCAATCAGCCCCAGCATTTT. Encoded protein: CSVAGGSSNQPQHF.

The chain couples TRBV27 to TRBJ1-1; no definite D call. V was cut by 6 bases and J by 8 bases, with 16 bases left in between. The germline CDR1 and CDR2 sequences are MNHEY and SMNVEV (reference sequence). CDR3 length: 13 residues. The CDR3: CASSPYHAMEAFF. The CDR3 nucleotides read TGTGCCAGCAGCCCCTACCACGCGATGGAAGCTTTCTTT.

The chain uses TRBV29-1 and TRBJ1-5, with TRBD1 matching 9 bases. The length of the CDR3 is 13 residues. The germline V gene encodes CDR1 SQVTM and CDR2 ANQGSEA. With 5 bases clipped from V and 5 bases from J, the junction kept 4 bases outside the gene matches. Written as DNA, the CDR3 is TGCAGCGTTAGGGACAGGGTGGATCAGCCCCAGCATTTT. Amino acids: CSVRDRVDQPQHF.

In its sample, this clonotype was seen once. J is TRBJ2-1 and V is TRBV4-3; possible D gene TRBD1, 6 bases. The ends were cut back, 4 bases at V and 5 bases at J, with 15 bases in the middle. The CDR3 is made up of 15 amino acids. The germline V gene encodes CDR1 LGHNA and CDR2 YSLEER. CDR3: CASSPVGQTNNEQFF. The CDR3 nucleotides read TGCGCCAGCAGCCCGGTCGGACAGACGAACAATGAGCAGTTCTTC.

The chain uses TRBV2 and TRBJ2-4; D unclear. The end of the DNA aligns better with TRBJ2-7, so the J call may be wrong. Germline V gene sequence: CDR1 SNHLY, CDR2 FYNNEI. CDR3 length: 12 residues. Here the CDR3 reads CASGQSNYEQYF. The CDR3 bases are TGTGCCAGCGGGCAGAGCAACTACGAGCAGTACTTC.

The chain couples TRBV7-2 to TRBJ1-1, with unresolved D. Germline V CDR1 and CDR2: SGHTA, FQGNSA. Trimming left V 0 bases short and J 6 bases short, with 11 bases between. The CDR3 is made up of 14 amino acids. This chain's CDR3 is CASSLAGWAPEAFF. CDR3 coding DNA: TGTGCCAGCAGCTTAGCAGGATGGGCCCCTGAAGCTTTCTTT.

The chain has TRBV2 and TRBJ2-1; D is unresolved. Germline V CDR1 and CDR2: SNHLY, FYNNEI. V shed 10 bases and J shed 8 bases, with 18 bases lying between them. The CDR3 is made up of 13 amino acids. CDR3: CATGRNPRDEQFF. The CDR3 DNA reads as TGTGCCACGGGCAGGAACCCTCGGGATGAGCAGTTCTTC.

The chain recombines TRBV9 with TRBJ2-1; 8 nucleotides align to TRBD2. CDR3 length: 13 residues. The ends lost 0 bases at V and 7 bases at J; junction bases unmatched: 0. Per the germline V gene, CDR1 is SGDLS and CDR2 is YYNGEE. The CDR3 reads CASSVASGNEQFF. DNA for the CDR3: TGTGCCAGCAGCGTAGCTAGCGGGAATGAGCAGTTCTTC.

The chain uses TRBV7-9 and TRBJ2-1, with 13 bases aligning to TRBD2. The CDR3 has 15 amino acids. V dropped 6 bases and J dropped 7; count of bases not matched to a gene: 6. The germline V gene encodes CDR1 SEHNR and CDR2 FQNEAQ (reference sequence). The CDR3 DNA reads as TGTGCCAGCAGACCACTAGCGGGGGGGCCTAATGAGCAGTTCTTC. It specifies CASRPLAGGPNEQFF.

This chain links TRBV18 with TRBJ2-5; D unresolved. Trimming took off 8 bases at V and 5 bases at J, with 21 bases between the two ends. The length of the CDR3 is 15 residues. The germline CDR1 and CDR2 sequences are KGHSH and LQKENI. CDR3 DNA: TGTGCCAGCGCGCGATCCCGTGGAGTGGCGGAGACCCAGTACTTC. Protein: CASARSRGVAETQYF.

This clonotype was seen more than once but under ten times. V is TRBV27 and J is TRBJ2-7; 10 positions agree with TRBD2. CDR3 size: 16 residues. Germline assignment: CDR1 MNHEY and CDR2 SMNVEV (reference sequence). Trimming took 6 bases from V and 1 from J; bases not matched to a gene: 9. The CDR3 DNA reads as TGTGCCAGCAGCCGACCCTTGACTAGCGGGTCCTACGAGCAGTACTTC. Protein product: CASSRPLTSGSYEQYF.

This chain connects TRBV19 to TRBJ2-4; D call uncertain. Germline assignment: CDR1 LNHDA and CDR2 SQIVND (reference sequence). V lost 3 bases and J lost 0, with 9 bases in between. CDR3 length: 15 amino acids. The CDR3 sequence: CASSISRLAKNIQYF. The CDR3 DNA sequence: TGTGCCAGTAGTATCTCACGCCTAGCCAAAAACATTCAGTACTTC.

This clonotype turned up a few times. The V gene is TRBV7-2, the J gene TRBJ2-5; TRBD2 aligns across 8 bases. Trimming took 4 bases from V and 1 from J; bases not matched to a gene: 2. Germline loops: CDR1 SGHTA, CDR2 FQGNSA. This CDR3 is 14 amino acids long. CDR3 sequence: CASSSGLAQETQYF. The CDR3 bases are TGTGCCAGCAGCTCCGGACTAGCCCAAGAGACCCAGTACTTC.

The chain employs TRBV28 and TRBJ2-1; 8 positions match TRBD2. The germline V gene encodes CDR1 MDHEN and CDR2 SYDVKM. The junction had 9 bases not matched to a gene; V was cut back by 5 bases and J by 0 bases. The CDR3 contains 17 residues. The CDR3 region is CASSSRGGRSSYNEQFF. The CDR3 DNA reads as TGTGCCAGCAGTAGTCGCGGGGGGCGTAGCTCCTACAATGAGCAGTTCTTC.

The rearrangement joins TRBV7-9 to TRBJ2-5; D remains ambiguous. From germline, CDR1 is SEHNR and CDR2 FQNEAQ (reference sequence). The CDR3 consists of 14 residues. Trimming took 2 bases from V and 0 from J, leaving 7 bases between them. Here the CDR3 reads CASSLNNHQETQYF. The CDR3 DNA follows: TGTGCCAGCAGCTTAAACAACCACCAAGAGACCCAGTACTTC.

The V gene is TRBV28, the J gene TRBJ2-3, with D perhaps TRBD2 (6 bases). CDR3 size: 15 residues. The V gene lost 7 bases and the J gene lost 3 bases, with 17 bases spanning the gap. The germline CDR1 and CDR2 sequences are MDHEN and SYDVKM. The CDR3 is CASNPKAGRTDTQYF. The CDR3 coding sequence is TGTGCCAGCAATCCAAAGGCGGGGAGAACAGATACGCAGTATTTT.

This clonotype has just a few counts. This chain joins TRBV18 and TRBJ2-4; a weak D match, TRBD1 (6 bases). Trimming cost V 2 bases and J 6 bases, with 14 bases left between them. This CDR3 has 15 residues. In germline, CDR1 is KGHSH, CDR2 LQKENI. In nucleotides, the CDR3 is TGTGCCAGCTCACCAGGACAGTATGCGGGAAACATTCAGTACTTC. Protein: CASSPGQYAGNIQYF.

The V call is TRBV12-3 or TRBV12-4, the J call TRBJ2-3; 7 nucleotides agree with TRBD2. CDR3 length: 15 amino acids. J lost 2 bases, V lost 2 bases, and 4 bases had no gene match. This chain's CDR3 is CASSLTGGTTDTQYF. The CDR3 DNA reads TGTGCCAGCAGTTTAACGGGGGGAACCACAGATACGCAGTATTTT.

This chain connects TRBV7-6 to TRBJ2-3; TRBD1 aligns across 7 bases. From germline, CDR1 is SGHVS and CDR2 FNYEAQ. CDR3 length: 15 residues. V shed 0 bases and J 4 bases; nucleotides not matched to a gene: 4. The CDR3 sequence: CASSLARQGPDTQYF. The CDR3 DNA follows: TGTGCCAGCAGCTTAGCAAGACAGGGCCCAGATACGCAGTATTTT.

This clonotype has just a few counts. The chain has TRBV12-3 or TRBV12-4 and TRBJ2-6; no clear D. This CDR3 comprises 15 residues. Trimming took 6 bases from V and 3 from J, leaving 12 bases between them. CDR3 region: CASSSTGHGANVLTF. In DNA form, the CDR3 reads TGTGCCAGCAGCTCCACCGGGCATGGGGCCAACGTCCTGACTTTC.

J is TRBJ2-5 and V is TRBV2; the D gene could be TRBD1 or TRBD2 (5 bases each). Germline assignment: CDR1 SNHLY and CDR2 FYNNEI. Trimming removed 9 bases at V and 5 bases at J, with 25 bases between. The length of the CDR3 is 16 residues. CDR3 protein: CARDRKGRAFRETQYF. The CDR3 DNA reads TGTGCCAGAGACCGGAAGGGACGAGCGTTTCGGGAGACCCAGTACTTC. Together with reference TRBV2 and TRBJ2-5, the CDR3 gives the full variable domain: EPEVTQTPSHQVTQMGQEVILRCVPISNHLYFYWYRQILGQKVEFLVSFYNNEISEKSEIFDDQFSVERPDGSNFTLKIRSTKLEDSAMYFCARDRKGRAFRETQYFGPGTRLLVL.